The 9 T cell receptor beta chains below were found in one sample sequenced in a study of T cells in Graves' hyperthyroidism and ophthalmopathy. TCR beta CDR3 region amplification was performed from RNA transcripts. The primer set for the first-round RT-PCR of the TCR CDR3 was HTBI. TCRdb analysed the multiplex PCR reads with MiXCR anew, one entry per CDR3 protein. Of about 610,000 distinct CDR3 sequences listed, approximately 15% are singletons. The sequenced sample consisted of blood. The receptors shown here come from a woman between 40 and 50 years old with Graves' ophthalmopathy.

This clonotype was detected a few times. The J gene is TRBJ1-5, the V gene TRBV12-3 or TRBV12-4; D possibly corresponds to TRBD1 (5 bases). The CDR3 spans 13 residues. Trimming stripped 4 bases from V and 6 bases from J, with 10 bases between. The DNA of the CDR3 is TGTGCCAGCAGTTCCGGGGGAATTCAGCCCCAGCATTTT. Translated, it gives CASSSGGIQPQHF.

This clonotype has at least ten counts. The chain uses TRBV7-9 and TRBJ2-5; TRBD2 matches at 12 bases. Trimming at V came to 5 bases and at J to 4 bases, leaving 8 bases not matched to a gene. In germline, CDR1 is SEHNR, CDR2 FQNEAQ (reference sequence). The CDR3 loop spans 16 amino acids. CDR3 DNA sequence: TGTGCCAGCAGCCCACGACTAGCGGGAGCAGTAGAGACCCAGTACTTC. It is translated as CASSPRLAGAVETQYF. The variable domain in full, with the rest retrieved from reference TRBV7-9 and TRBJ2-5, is DTGVSQNPRHKITKRGQNVTFRCDPISEHNRLYWYRQTLGQGPEFLTYFQNEAQLEKSRLLSDRFSAERPKGSFSTLEIQRTEQGDSAMYLCASSPRLAGAVETQYFGPGTRLLVL.

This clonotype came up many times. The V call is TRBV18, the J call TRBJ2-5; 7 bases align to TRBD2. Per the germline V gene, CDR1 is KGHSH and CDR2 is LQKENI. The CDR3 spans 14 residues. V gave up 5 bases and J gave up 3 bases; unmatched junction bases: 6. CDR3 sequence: CASSSNAGEETQYF. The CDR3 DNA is TGTGCCAGCTCATCCAATGCGGGAGAAGAGACCCAGTACTTC.

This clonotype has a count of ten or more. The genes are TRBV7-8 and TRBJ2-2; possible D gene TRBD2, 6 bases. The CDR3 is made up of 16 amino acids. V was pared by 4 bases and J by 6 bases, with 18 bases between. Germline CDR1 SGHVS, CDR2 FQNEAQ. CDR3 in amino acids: CASSSKAGRSAGELFF. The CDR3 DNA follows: TGTGCCAGCAGCTCAAAAGCGGGTCGGTCTGCCGGGGAGCTGTTTTTT.

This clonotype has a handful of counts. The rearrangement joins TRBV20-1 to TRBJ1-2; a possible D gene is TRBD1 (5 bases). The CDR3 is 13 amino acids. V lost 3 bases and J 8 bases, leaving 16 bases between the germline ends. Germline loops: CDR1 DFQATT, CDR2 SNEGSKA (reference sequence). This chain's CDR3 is CSASLWAGVGYTF. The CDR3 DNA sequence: TGCAGTGCTAGCCTTTGGGCGGGGGTCGGCTACACCTTC.

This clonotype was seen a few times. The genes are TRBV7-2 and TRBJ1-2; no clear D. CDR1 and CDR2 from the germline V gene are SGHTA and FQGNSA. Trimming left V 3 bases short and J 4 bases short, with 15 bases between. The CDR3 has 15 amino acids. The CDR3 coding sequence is TGTGCCAGCAGCTTCGTTTCACCATCGCGCTATGGCTACACCTTC. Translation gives CASSFVSPSRYGYTF. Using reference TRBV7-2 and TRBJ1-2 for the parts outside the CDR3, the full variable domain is GAGVSQSPSNKVTEKGKDVELRCDPISGHTALYWYRQSLGQGLEFLIYFQGNSAPDKSGLPSDRFSAERTGGSVSTLTIQRTQQEDSAVYLCASSFVSPSRYGYTFGSGTRLTVV.

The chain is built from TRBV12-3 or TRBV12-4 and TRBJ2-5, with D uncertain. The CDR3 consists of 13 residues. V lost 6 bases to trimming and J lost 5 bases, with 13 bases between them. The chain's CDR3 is CASRLFQSETQYF. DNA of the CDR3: TGTGCCAGCAGATTATTCCAATCGGAGACCCAGTACTTC.

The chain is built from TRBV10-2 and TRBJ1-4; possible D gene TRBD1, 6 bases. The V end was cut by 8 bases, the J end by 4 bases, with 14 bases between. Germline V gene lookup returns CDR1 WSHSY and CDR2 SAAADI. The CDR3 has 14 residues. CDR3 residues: CASGDGQSNEKLFF. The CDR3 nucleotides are TGCGCCAGCGGAGATGGACAGAGTAATGAAAAACTGTTTTTT.

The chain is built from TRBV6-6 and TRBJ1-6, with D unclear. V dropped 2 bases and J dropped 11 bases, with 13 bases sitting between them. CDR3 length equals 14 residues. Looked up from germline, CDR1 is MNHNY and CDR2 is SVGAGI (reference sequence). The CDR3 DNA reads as TGTGCCAGCAGTTACGTGGACGGGAGTACACCCCTCCACTTT. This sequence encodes CASSYVDGSTPLHF.